Listed below are T cell receptor beta chains from one sample, sequenced in a study of cytomegalovirus exposure and HLA in healthy donors. Measured with immunoSEQ multiplex PCR; TCRdb has only the in-frame clones, and not every one. The table lists 65,000 to 100,000 clones, around 75% of them singletons. The sample taken for sequencing was PBMCs. These receptor sequences come from a middle-aged woman in good health and CMV-seropositive. CDR3s include the opening cysteine and the closing phenylalanine or tryptophan. The D gene is left open where the match is weak. Size values are once, few and many counts, or a class for expanded clones, and some rows have none.

D gene: .
J gene: TRBJ1-5
V gene: TRBV21-1
clone size: .
CDR3 protein: CASSKTGRRCNQPQHF
CDR3 DNA: TGTGCCAGCAGTAAGACAGGGAGGAGGTGCAATCAGCCCCAGCATTTT

D gene: TRBD2
J gene: TRBJ2-1
V gene: TRBV9
clone size: .
CDR3 protein: CASSLTSGRANEQFF
CDR3 DNA: TGTGCCAGCAGCCTAACTAGCGGGAGGGCCAATGAGCAGTTCTTC

D gene: .
J gene: TRBJ1-5
V gene: TRBV6-4
clone size: .
CDR3 protein: CASSGQAGQPQHF
CDR3 DNA: TGTGCCAGCAGTGGTCAGGCGGGACAGCCCCAGCATTTT

D gene: .
J gene: TRBJ2-2
V gene: TRBV7-3
clone size: .
CDR3 protein: CASSPRGEVSGELFF
CDR3 DNA: TGTGCCAGCAGCCCCAGGGGAGAAGTTTCCGGGGAGCTGTTTTTT

D gene: TRBD1
J gene: TRBJ1-2
V gene: TRBV16
clone size: .
CDR3 protein: CASNTQHSQTQGRGYTF
CDR3 DNA: TGTGCCAGCAACACACAGCACTCCCAGACACAGGGGAGAGGCTACACCTTC

D gene: .
J gene: TRBJ2-3
V gene: TRBV9
clone size: .
CDR3 protein: CASSVDSRGRGDTQYF
CDR3 DNA: TGTGCCAGCAGCGTAGATAGCAGGGGCCGGGGAGATACGCAGTATTTT

D gene: TRBD2
J gene: TRBJ2-7
V gene: TRBV2
clone size: .
CDR3 protein: CASSDRAGGPVEQYF
CDR3 DNA: TGTGCCAGCAGTGATCGGGCGGGGGGGCCCGTCGAGCAGTACTTC

D gene: .
J gene: TRBJ1-2
V gene: TRBV19
clone size: once
CDR3 protein: CASSSPGSYGYTF
CDR3 DNA: TGTGCCAGTAGTAGCCCAGGGTCCTATGGCTACACCTTC

D gene: .
J gene: TRBJ2-3
V gene: TRBV7-9
clone size: .
CDR3 protein: CSSSLALSDTQYF
CDR3 DNA: TGTTCCAGCAGCTTAGCTCTATCAGATACGCAGTATTTT

D gene: .
J gene: TRBJ1-1
V gene: TRBV2
clone size: .
CDR3 protein: CASQWGGNTEAFF
CDR3 DNA: TGTGCCAGCCAATGGGGGGGGAACACTGAAGCTTTCTTT

D gene: .
J gene: TRBJ1-1
V gene: TRBV11-1
clone size: .
CDR3 protein: CASSLVGRGNTEAFF
CDR3 DNA: TGTGCCAGCAGCTTAGTAGGCAGGGGGAACACTGAAGCTTTCTTT

D gene: .
J gene: TRBJ1-2
V gene: TRBV30
clone size: .
CDR3 protein: CAWSVHGGYGYTF
CDR3 DNA: TGTGCCTGGAGTGTACACGGAGGGTATGGCTACACCTTC

D gene: .
J gene: TRBJ2-7
V gene: TRBV4-1
clone size: .
CDR3 protein: CASSQDQVEPYEQYF
CDR3 DNA: TGCGCCAGCAGCCAAGATCAGGTAGAGCCCTACGAGCAGTACTTC

D gene: .
J gene: TRBJ2-7
V gene: TRBV4-1
clone size: few
CDR3 protein: CASSQDSRAQYF
CDR3 DNA: TGCGCCAGCAGCCAGGACAGCCGCGCGCAGTACTTC

D gene: TRBD1
J gene: TRBJ1-6
V gene: TRBV6-1
clone size: once
CDR3 protein: CASRDRAKNSPLHF
CDR3 DNA: TGTGCCAGCAGGGACAGGGCTAAGAATTCACCCCTCCACTTT

D gene: .
J gene: TRBJ1-4
V gene: TRBV4-2
clone size: .
CDR3 protein: CASSSFTGGTNEKLFF
CDR3 DNA: TGTGCCAGCAGCTCTTTCACGGGGGGAACTAATGAAAAACTGTTTTTT

D gene: TRBD1
J gene: TRBJ2-7
V gene: TRBV4-2
clone size: .
CDR3 protein: CASSKQGTYEQYF
CDR3 DNA: TGTGCCAGCAGTAAACAGGGGACCTACGAGCAGTACTTC

D gene: .
J gene: TRBJ1-2
V gene: TRBV19
clone size: .
CDR3 protein: CASSEGRAGYTF
CDR3 DNA: TGTGCCAGTAGTGAGGGAAGGGCGGGCTACACCTTC

D gene: TRBD2
J gene: TRBJ2-5
V gene: TRBV2
clone size: .
CDR3 protein: CAGGERGQETQYF
CDR3 DNA: TGTGCCGGGGGAGAGCGGGGCCAAGAGACCCAGTACTTC

D gene: .
J gene: TRBJ1-4
V gene: TRBV5-1
clone size: .
CDR3 protein: CASSLGLVTNEKLFF
CDR3 DNA: TGCGCCAGCAGCTTGGGGCTGGTAACTAATGAAAAACTGTTTTTT

D gene: .
J gene: TRBJ2-1
V gene: TRBV14
clone size: .
CDR3 protein: CASSQDIVGGLQFF
CDR3 DNA: TGTGCCAGCAGCCAAGATATAGTAGGAGGCCTTCAGTTCTTC

D gene: TRBD1
J gene: TRBJ1-2
V gene: TRBV6-1
clone size: .
CDR3 protein: CASSEMGAGGRGYTF
CDR3 DNA: TGTGCCAGCAGTGAAATGGGGGCAGGGGGCAGGGGCTACACCTTC

D gene: .
J gene: TRBJ1-1
V gene: TRBV6-5
clone size: .
CDR3 protein: CASSFSPRSTEAFF
CDR3 DNA: TGTGCCAGCAGTTTTTCCCCTAGGTCCACTGAAGCTTTCTTT

D gene: .
J gene: TRBJ2-7
V gene: TRBV21-1
clone size: .
CDR3 protein: CASSHPVSYEQYF
CDR3 DNA: TGTGCCAGCAGCCATCCAGTCTCCTACGAGCAGTACTTC

D gene: TRBD1
J gene: TRBJ1-4
V gene: TRBV19
clone size: once
CDR3 protein: CASSRGTGTNEKLFF
CDR3 DNA: TGTGCCAGTAGTCGGGGGACAGGAACTAATGAAAAACTGTTTTTT

D gene: .
J gene: TRBJ1-6
V gene: TRBV27
clone size: .
CDR3 protein: CATKGGNGYNSPLHF
CDR3 DNA: TGTGCCACCAAGGGGGGGAATGGGTATAATTCACCCCTCCACTTT

D gene: TRBD2
J gene: TRBJ2-1
V gene: TRBV27
clone size: once
CDR3 protein: CASSLSGTSAYNEQFF
CDR3 DNA: TGTGCCAGCAGTCTCTCCGGGACTAGCGCTTACAATGAGCAGTTCTTC

D gene: TRBD1
J gene: TRBJ1-2
V gene: TRBV15
clone size: .
CDR3 protein: CATSNRGGYKVNYGYTF
CDR3 DNA: TGTGCCACCAGCAACCGAGGGGGCTACAAAGTAAACTATGGCTACACCTTC

D gene: .
J gene: TRBJ2-3
V gene: TRBV4-3
clone size: .
CDR3 protein: CASSLGLAYADTQYF
CDR3 DNA: TGCGCCAGCAGCTTGGGACTCGCCTACGCAGATACGCAGTATTTT

D gene: TRBD1
J gene: TRBJ1-1
V gene: TRBV4-1
clone size: .
CDR3 protein: CASSQVTGERTEAFF
CDR3 DNA: TGCGCCAGCAGCCAAGTTACAGGGGAAAGGACTGAAGCTTTCTTT

D gene: TRBD1
J gene: TRBJ2-5
V gene: TRBV2
clone size: .
CDR3 protein: CASSGTGEETQYF
CDR3 DNA: TGTGCCAGCAGTGGGACAGGGGAAGAGACCCAGTACTTC

D gene: .
J gene: TRBJ2-1
V gene: TRBV4-2
clone size: .
CDR3 protein: CASSQEGRGGYNEQFF
CDR3 DNA: TGTGCCAGCAGCCAAGAGGGAAGGGGGGGCTACAATGAGCAGTTCTTC

D gene: .
J gene: TRBJ1-2
V gene: TRBV7-8
clone size: .
CDR3 protein: CASSLAAGYGYTF
CDR3 DNA: TGTGCCAGCAGCTTAGCGGCGGGCTATGGCTACACCTTC

D gene: TRBD1
J gene: TRBJ1-1
V gene: TRBV9
clone size: .
CDR3 protein: CASSDPGQKNTEAFF
CDR3 DNA: TGTGCCAGCAGCGACCCGGGACAGAAGAACACTGAAGCTTTCTTT

D gene: .
J gene: TRBJ2-1
V gene: TRBV7-3
clone size: .
CDR3 protein: CASSSSLSSYNEQFF
CDR3 DNA: TGTGCCAGCAGTTCTAGCCTAAGCTCCTACAATGAGCAGTTCTTC

D gene: TRBD1
J gene: TRBJ1-3
V gene: TRBV5-1
clone size: .
CDR3 protein: CASSRLGQGLKGDTIYF
CDR3 DNA: TGCGCCAGCAGCCGATTGGGACAGGGCCTCAAGGGGGACACCATATATTTT

D gene: TRBD2
J gene: TRBJ2-7
V gene: TRBV28
clone size: .
CDR3 protein: CASSLNRLAGSYEQYF
CDR3 DNA: TGTGCCAGCAGTTTAAACAGACTAGCGGGCTCCTACGAGCAGTACTTC

D gene: TRBD1
J gene: TRBJ1-2
V gene: TRBV6-5
clone size: .
CDR3 protein: CASGGQGYGYTF
CDR3 DNA: TGTGCCAGCGGGGGACAGGGCTATGGCTACACCTTC

D gene: .
J gene: TRBJ1-2
V gene: TRBV28
clone size: .
CDR3 protein: CASMFREDIGLETF
CDR3 DNA: TGTGCCAGCATGTTCAGGGAAGATATCGGGCTTGAGACCTTC

D gene: TRBD1
J gene: TRBJ2-7
V gene: TRBV7-9
clone size: .
CDR3 protein: CASSSGDRGYEQYF
CDR3 DNA: TGTGCCAGCAGCTCCGGGGACAGGGGATACGAGCAGTACTTC

D gene: TRBD2
J gene: TRBJ2-2
V gene: TRBV7-9
clone size: .
CDR3 protein: CASRFGTSGELFF
CDR3 DNA: TGTGCCAGCAGGTTTGGGACTAGCGGGGAGCTGTTTTTT

D gene: TRBD2
J gene: TRBJ2-3
V gene: TRBV5-6
clone size: few
CDR3 protein: CASSLVLAGVSDTQYF
CDR3 DNA: TGTGCCAGCAGCTTGGTACTAGCGGGGGTTTCGGATACGCAGTATTTT

D gene: TRBD1
J gene: TRBJ1-2
V gene: TRBV25-1
clone size: .
CDR3 protein: CASSSTGTAYGYTF
CDR3 DNA: TGTGCCAGCAGTTCGACCGGGACAGCCTATGGCTACACCTTC

D gene: TRBD2
J gene: TRBJ2-1
V gene: TRBV20-1
clone size: .
CDR3 protein: CSARGLAEQFF
CDR3 DNA: TGCAGTGCTAGGGGACTAGCGGAGCAGTTCTTC

D gene: .
J gene: TRBJ1-1
V gene: TRBV10-3
clone size: .
CDR3 protein: CAISGGEGGTEAFF
CDR3 DNA: TGTGCCATCAGTGGAGGGGAGGGCGGCACTGAAGCTTTCTTT

D gene: .
J gene: TRBJ1-3
V gene: TRBV4-3
clone size: .
CDR3 protein: CASSRSRGSGGNTIYF
CDR3 DNA: TGCGCCAGCAGCCGAAGCCGGGGTTCGGGTGGAAACACCATATATTTT

D gene: TRBD1
J gene: TRBJ2-1
V gene: TRBV9
clone size: .
CDR3 protein: CASSVDRGVRNEQFF
CDR3 DNA: TGTGCCAGCAGCGTAGACAGGGGTGTGCGGAATGAGCAGTTCTTC

D gene: TRBD2
J gene: TRBJ2-1
V gene: TRBV7-2
clone size: .
CDR3 protein: CASSLGVAGGGGNEQFF
CDR3 DNA: TGTGCCAGCAGCTTGGGGGTTGCGGGAGGGGGAGGCAATGAGCAGTTCTTC

D gene: TRBD1
J gene: TRBJ1-2
V gene: TRBV18
clone size: .
CDR3 protein: CASSRQGRTNYGYTF
CDR3 DNA: TGTGCCAGCTCACGACAGGGGCGGACTAACTATGGCTACACCTTC

D gene: .
J gene: TRBJ2-7
V gene: TRBV5-6
clone size: once
CDR3 protein: CASSMDVRRGQEQYF
CDR3 DNA: TGTGCCAGCAGCATGGACGTAAGGAGGGGTCAAGAGCAGTACTTC